The T cell receptor (beta chain) under discussion was sequenced for a study of long-term antiretroviral therapy in people with HIV. Every specimen provided about 1-10 million cryopreserved PBMC before DNA extraction took place. Regarding this clone: Its target is not known.

The authors ran the immunoSEQ assay, v3.0, at survey level. Produced via immunoSEQ multiplex PCR; TCRdb's table is partial and in-frame only. The sample consists of 17,000 or so clones, about 91% of them appearing once. Study observations and caveats: At every time point, clones expanded before ART dominated the repertoire.

This clonotype was obtained from a man aged 60-69 years with HIV. The sequences come from unsorted PBMCs, collected 0.3 years after starting antiretroviral therapy.

The chain's CDR3 is CASSTQDPGLADVAETQYF. In DNA, the CDR3 is TGTGCCAGCAGCACGCAAGACCCGGGACTAGCGGATGTTGCGGAGACCCAGTACTTC. The chain combines TRBV11-3 with TRBJ2-5; 11 nucleotides align to TRBD2. The CDR3 extends over 19 amino acids. Germline trimming cut 5 bases from V and 5 bases from J; bases unmatched to any gene: 19. The V gene's germline CDR1 is SGHNT and CDR2 YENEEA.